The 2 T cell receptor beta chains below come from one sample, sequenced in a study of T cell changes during pregnancy in multiple sclerosis. Clones were read by immunoSEQ multiplex PCR, and TCRdb kept only the in-frame ones, dropping some. The profile shows fewer than 80,000 clones, more than 85% of them singletons. Sequenced material: CD4+ T cells from peripheral blood mononuclear cells, taken in the third trimester of pregnancy. All receptors derive from a female donor in good health, enrolled as a control in a pregnancy study.

The CDR3 region has the DNA TGTGCCAGTACACAGAAAAATACACTCTACAATGAGCAGTTCTTC. It is translated as CASTQKNTLYNEQFF. The rearrangement links TRBV19 to TRBJ2-1, with no clear D. Germline CDR1 is LNHDA and CDR2 is SQIVND (reference sequence). CDR3 size: 15 residues. The V gene lost 7 bases and the J gene lost 3 bases, with 16 bases spanning the gap.

V is TRBV10-3 and J is TRBJ1-1; 9 bases are shared with TRBD1. The germline CDR1 and CDR2 sequences are ENHRY and SYGVKD. CDR3 length: 17 amino acids. With V trimmed by 6 bases and J by 3 bases, 14 bases remained unmatched. The DNA for the CDR3 is TGTGCCATCAGCCGAGGGACAGGGCGAGGGGGGGACACTGAAGCTTTCTTT. It translates to CAISRGTGRGGDTEAFF.